These T cell receptor beta chains were read from a single sample in a study of T cells in Graves' hyperthyroidism and ophthalmopathy. TCRdb independently ran MiXCR on the multiplex PCR reads; one entry per CDR3 protein. Among 500,000 to 700,000 distinct CDR3 sequences listed, 16% were seen once. Material: blood. These receptors all come from a woman younger than 30 with Graves' hyperthyroidism. The CDR3 runs from the conserved cysteine through the conserved F or W. A D gene is named only where the DNA matches it firmly. Size values are once, few and many counts, or a class for expanded clones, and some rows have none.

D gene	V gene	J gene	clone size	CDR3 DNA	CDR3 protein
TRBD2	TRBV20-1	TRBJ2-3	.	TGCAGTGCTACTAGCGGGGGGGCCCTAGGAAGGGGGCCGCAGTATTTT	CSATSGGALGRGPQYF
TRBD1	TRBV19	TRBJ2-7	many	TGTGCCAGTAGTACCGGGACAGGCTCCTACGAGCAGTACTTC	CASSTGTGSYEQYF
.	TRBV11-2	TRBJ2-3	many	TGTGCCAGCAGCTCCCTCCCACGGAGAGGCACAGATACGCAGTATTTT	CASSSLPRRGTDTQYF
TRBD2	TRBV6-2/TRBV6-3	TRBJ2-1	many	TGTGCCAGCAGGCCTTCGGGGGGGGACAATGAGCAGTTCTTC	CASRPSGGDNEQFF
.	TRBV28	TRBJ2-7	many	TGTGCCAGCAGTGTAGGGGGGGCGGAATTAGCCTACGAGCAGTACTTC	CASSVGGAELAYEQYF
TRBD1	TRBV27	TRBJ1-1	many	TGTGCCAGCAGGCTAGGGGGCGAGAAGACTGAAGCTTTCTTT	CASRLGGEKTEAFF
TRBD2	TRBV10-3	TRBJ2-1	.	TGTGCCATCAGGGAAAGCGGGGGGGCTAATGAGCAGTTCTTC	CAIRESGGANEQFF
TRBD2	TRBV3-1	TRBJ2-3	.	TGTGCCAGCAGCCAAAGGGGACGAGCGGGGGACATCACAGATACGCAGTATTTT	CASSQRGRAGDITDTQYF
.	TRBV12-3/TRBV12-4	TRBJ1-5	many	TGTGCCAGCAGTTTGGGTAGGGGGAGCAATCAGCCCCAGCATTTT	CASSLGRGSNQPQHF
TRBD2	TRBV19	TRBJ2-4	.	TGTGCCAGTACCACACGGGGACTAGCGGGTGGTGCGGCCAAAAACATTCAGTACTTC	CASTTRGLAGGAAKNIQYF
.	TRBV6-4	TRBJ1-6	few	TGTGCCAGCAGTTACGGAGCACCCCTCCACTTT	CASSYGAPLHF
TRBD2	TRBV20-1	TRBJ2-3	.	TGCAGTGCTAGAGACTTTAGGACTAGCGGTTCCACAGATACGCAGTATTTT	CSARDFRTSGSTDTQYF
.	TRBV6-5	TRBJ2-7	.	TGTGCCAGCAGTTACGGCGACGGACCCTACGAGCAGTACTTC	CASSYGDGPYEQYF
TRBD1	TRBV2	TRBJ1-5	many	TGTGCCAGCAGTGAGGACAGGGGGAAGCCCCAGCATTTT	CASSEDRGKPQHF
.	TRBV19	TRBJ1-1	.	TGTGCCAGTAAACGGGTTACGACACAGAACACTGAAGCTTTCTTT	CASKRVTTQNTEAFF
.	TRBV3-1	TRBJ1-1	few	TGTGCCAGCGGAGGGGATGGGACTGAAGCTTTCTTT	CASGGDGTEAFF
TRBD2	TRBV2	TRBJ2-3	few	TGTGCCAGCAGCCAAATTGATCCCCTAGCGGGGACTGGCACAGATACGCAGTATTTT	CASSQIDPLAGTGTDTQYF
.	TRBV7-9	TRBJ1-4	.	TGTGCCAGCAGCTTCAGGGCCGAAGACGACGTAAAACTGTTTTTT	CASSFRAEDDVKLFF
TRBD1	TRBV12-5	TRBJ2-7	few	TGTGCTAGTGGTTTACATGTCTCCCCAGGGGGCCGCCTCGAGCAGTACTTC	CASGLHVSPGGRLEQYF
TRBD1	TRBV25-1	TRBJ1-4	.	TGTGCCAGCGGGGACAGGGGGCAGTTGGCTGAAAAACTGTTTTTT	CASGDRGQLAEKLFF
.	TRBV2	TRBJ2-2	few	TGTGCCAGCAGTTTAGCGATAGGCCCTCACACCGGGGAGCTGTTTTTT	CASSLAIGPHTGELFF
TRBD2	TRBV7-8	TRBJ2-1	many	TGTGCCAGCAGCTTAGAAGCGGGGGGGCGGAGGGGGCAGTTCTTC	CASSLEAGGRRGQFF
.	TRBV18	TRBJ1-5	few	TGTGCCAGCTCAGCCCAAAGGGACCAGCCCCAGCATTTT	CASSAQRDQPQHF
TRBD2	TRBV3-1	TRBJ2-1	.	TGTGCCAGCAGCCCTAGCGGAGCACCCCAAAATATATACAATGAGCAGTTCTTC	CASSPSGAPQNIYNEQFF
.	TRBV29-1	TRBJ1-2	few	TGCAGCGTAAGCGACGGAGAGTTTAACTATGGCTACACCTTC	CSVSDGEFNYGYTF
.	TRBV3-1	TRBJ1-6	many	TGTGCCAGCAGTGGCAGAATAGGGCATTCACCCCTCCACTTT	CASSGRIGHSPLHF
TRBD1	TRBV24-1	TRBJ2-5	many	TGTGCTTCAGGGGACAGGAGAGAAGAGACCCAGTACTTC	CASGDRREETQYF
TRBD2	TRBV28	TRBJ2-3	many	TGTGCCAGCAGTACCCCCCTGGCGGGAGGGCCCGGAGGTACGCAGTATTTT	CASSTPLAGGPGGTQYF
.	TRBV20-1	TRBJ2-7	many	TGCAGTGCCGGGGGCGGCAGGGTCTCCTACGAGCAGTACTTC	CSAGGGRVSYEQYF
.	TRBV9	TRBJ1-2	.	TGTGCCAGCAGCCCCGAATCACAGGGTCGCTATGGCTACACCTTC	CASSPESQGRYGYTF
.	TRBV29-1	TRBJ2-2	few	TGCAGCCCACGAAGCGGGACACACACCGGGGAGCTGTTTTTT	CSPRSGTHTGELFF
.	TRBV7-2	TRBJ2-7	many	TGTGCCAGCAGCTTAGGACGAGGGGCAGGTTGGGGCGAGCAGTACTTC	CASSLGRGAGWGEQYF
.	TRBV10-1	TRBJ1-2	.	TGCGCCAGCAGTGAGTCGGCAGTTAACTATGGCTACACCTTC	CASSESAVNYGYTF
TRBD1	TRBV2	TRBJ1-1	many	TGTGCCAGCAGTGAAATGGGTACAGGGGACACTGAAGCTTTCTTT	CASSEMGTGDTEAFF
TRBD2	TRBV20-1	TRBJ2-7	many	TGCAGTGCTGCCTCGGGACTAGCGGGCTACGAGCAGTACTTC	CSAASGLAGYEQYF
TRBD1	TRBV18	TRBJ1-5	.	TGTGCCAGCTCACCTCGGGACAGGGGGACTAGCAATCAGCCCCAGCATTTT	CASSPRDRGTSNQPQHF
TRBD1	TRBV20-1	TRBJ2-4	.	TGCAGTGCCCTAGACAGGGGGCGAGGCAAAAACATTCAGTACTTC	CSALDRGRGKNIQYF
.	TRBV2	TRBJ2-1	.	TGTGCCAGCAGCCTCCGGACCCTACTGTACAATGAGCAGTTCTTC	CASSLRTLLYNEQFF
.	TRBV6-4	TRBJ1-3	few	TGTGCCAGCAGTGAGGACAGCTCTGGAAACACCATATATTTT	CASSEDSSGNTIYF
TRBD1	TRBV7-9	TRBJ1-2	many	TGTGCCAGCAGCGCCGGAGGGGGCTCTGGCTACACCTTC	CASSAGGGSGYTF
TRBD2	TRBV28	TRBJ2-7	many	TGTGCCAGCAGTTTAACACTTATGACGGGACTAGCGGGAACCTACGAGCAGTACTTC	CASSLTLMTGLAGTYEQYF
.	TRBV6-2/TRBV6-3	TRBJ2-3	many	TGTGCCAGCAGTTACTTAGAGGCAGATACGCAGTATTTT	CASSYLEADTQYF
.	TRBV5-4	TRBJ2-3	.	TGTGCCAGCAGCCGCCTTGGTTCGAGGGAACGAGATACGCAGTATTTT	CASSRLGSRERDTQYF
.	TRBV6-1	TRBJ2-3	many	TGTGCCAGCAGTCAGGGCGACACAGATACGCAGTATTTT	CASSQGDTDTQYF
TRBD1	TRBV18	TRBJ1-1	many	TGTGCCAGCTCACGACAGGGTCTTTCGAACACTGAAGCTTTCTTT	CASSRQGLSNTEAFF
.	TRBV28	TRBJ2-7	many	TGTGCCAGCAGTTTCCCCCGGGACACTGGCTACGAGCAGTACTTC	CASSFPRDTGYEQYF
TRBD2	TRBV19	TRBJ2-1	few	TGTGCCAGTAGTCCAGCGGGAGGGACCCATCGATGGCAGTTCTTC	CASSPAGGTHRWQFF